This T cell receptor beta chain was captured by sequencing in a study of T cell changes during pregnancy in multiple sclerosis. The assay was immunoSEQ multiplex PCR, and TCRdb's table has in-frame clones only and misses some. The data hold 85,000 to 90,000 clones, with approximately 89% observed a single time. This CDR3 region has 11 residues. The gene calls are TRBV21-1 and TRBJ2-7; the DNA was not compared with TRBD1, the D call given in the table. TRBV21-1 is annotated as a pseudogene. The receptor's source is a female donor in good health, enrolled as a control in a pregnancy study. The input for sequencing was peripheral blood, taken in the first trimester of pregnancy. CDR3 nucleotide sequence: TGTGCCAGCAGCAAACAATACGAGCAGTACTTC. Amino acid sequence: CASSKQYEQYF.